A selection of T cell receptor beta chains follows, all from one sample in a study of blood T cell repertoires in COVID-19. The table came from immunoSEQ multiplex PCR; TCRdb's copy has only in-frame clones and leaves some out. The sample gives a few hundred thousand clones, 75% to 85% of which show up once; approximately 5.1% is in the top ten. The sample comprised peripheral blood. Receptors originate from a man aged 50 to 60 with active or convalescent COVID-19. The CDR3 runs from the conserved cysteine through the conserved F or W. The D gene is left open where the match is weak. The listing skips clone size in some rows; elsewhere it reads once, few, many or a size class.

size	V	J	D	DNA	CDR3
-	TRBV29-1	TRBJ2-1	-	TGCAGCGTTGGGGGGCAACCGGGGTACAATGAGCAGTTCTTC	CSVGGQPGYNEQFF
-	TRBV6-5	TRBJ1-1	-	TGTGCCAGCATAATGACACGATCGAACACTGAAGCTTTCTTT	CASIMTRSNTEAFF
-	TRBV30	TRBJ2-3	-	TGTGCCTGGGGCGGGGAAAGCACAGATACGCAGTATTTT	CAWGGESTDTQYF
-	TRBV28	TRBJ1-1	-	TGTGCCAGCAGTTTGGGGGCAGTTGAAGCTTTCTTT	CASSLGAVEAFF
once	TRBV30	TRBJ2-3	TRBD2	TGTGCCTGGAGTGAGGGACTAGCCCATGGTGCAGATACGCAGTATTTT	CAWSEGLAHGADTQYF
-	TRBV7-2	TRBJ1-2	-	TGTGCCAGCAGCTTATTGACAGAAAACTATGGCTACACCTTC	CASSLLTENYGYTF
-	TRBV7-6	TRBJ2-1	-	TGTGCCAGCAGCCCCTTTCCTCGGGCCTACAATGAGCAGTTCTTC	CASSPFPRAYNEQFF
-	TRBV7-6	TRBJ2-1	-	TGTGCCAGCAGCCGGGTCGGCGGAGTTCCTTACAATGAGCAGTTCTTC	CASSRVGGVPYNEQFF
-	TRBV5-1	TRBJ1-5	TRBD1	TGCGCCAGCAGCTTGGGGACAGGAGTCAATCAGCCCCAGCATTTT	CASSLGTGVNQPQHF
-	TRBV27	TRBJ1-5	-	TGTGCCAGCGCCAGGACTAGGGATCAGCCCCAGCATTTT	CASARTRDQPQHF
-	TRBV7-8	TRBJ1-4	-	TGTGCCAGCAGCTTATCGACAGGTGAAAAACTGTTTTTT	CASSLSTGEKLFF
-	TRBV5-4	TRBJ2-3	-	TGTGCCAGCAGCCCGGGACTCGCGGATACGCAGTATTTT	CASSPGLADTQYF
-	TRBV30	TRBJ1-2	-	TGTGCCTGGAGTTCTAACCGGGACTCGACCTTC	CAWSSNRDSTF
-	TRBV6-1	TRBJ2-1	TRBD2	TGTGCCAGCAGTGAGGCTAGCGGGAGGTGGGATGAGCAGTTCTTC	CASSEASGRWDEQFF
few	TRBV27	TRBJ1-2	TRBD1	TGTGCCAGCAGTTCCCCCGGGACAGGGCAGTATGGCTACACCTTC	CASSSPGTGQYGYTF
-	TRBV5-5	TRBJ2-7	-	TGTGCCAGCAGCCTCGGAGCACGAGTTGGCTACGAGCAGTACTTC	CASSLGARVGYEQYF
-	TRBV12-3/TRBV12-4	TRBJ2-7	-	TGTGCCAGTGGAACGGGGTACGAGCAGTACTTC	CASGTGYEQYF